Here is one TCR beta chain with its context. The sample carries other DNA sequences with the same CDR3. PCR used 60 Vbeta primers and 13 Jbeta primers. The protocol was immunoSEQ multiplex PCR, while the TCRdb copy is restricted to in-frame clones and leaves out a portion. The sample holds around 100,000 clones, roughly 80% seen once. This specimen belongs to a study of cytomegalovirus exposure and HLA in healthy donors. V lost 4 bases and J 5 bases, leaving 11 bases between the germline ends. CDR1 is SNHLY, CDR2 FYNNEI, per germline. There are 13 residues in the CDR3. The chain joins TRBV2 to TRBJ1-1; D is unresolved. The specimen was PBMCs. The clonotype was recovered from a male donor in good health and CMV-seropositive. This chain's CDR3 is CASSVSGRTEAFF. DNA for the CDR3: TGTGCCAGCAGTGTCTCAGGAAGGACTGAAGCTTTCTTT.